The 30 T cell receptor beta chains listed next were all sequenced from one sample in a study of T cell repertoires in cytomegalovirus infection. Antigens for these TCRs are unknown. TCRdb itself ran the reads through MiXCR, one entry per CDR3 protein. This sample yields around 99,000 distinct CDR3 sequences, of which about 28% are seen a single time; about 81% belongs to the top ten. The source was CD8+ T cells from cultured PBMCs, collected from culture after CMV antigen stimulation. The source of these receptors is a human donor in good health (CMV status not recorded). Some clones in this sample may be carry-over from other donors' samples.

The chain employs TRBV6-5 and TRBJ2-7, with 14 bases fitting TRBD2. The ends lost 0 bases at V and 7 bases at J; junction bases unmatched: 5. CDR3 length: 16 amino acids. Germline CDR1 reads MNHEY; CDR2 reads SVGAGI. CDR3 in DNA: TGTGCCAGCAGTTACTCGACTAGCGGGGGGGCCGGGGAGCAGTACTTC. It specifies CASSYSTSGGAGEQYF.

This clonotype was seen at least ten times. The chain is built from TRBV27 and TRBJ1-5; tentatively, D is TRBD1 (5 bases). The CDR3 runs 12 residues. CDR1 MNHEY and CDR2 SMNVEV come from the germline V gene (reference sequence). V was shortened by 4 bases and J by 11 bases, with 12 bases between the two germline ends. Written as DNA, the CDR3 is TGTGCCAGCAGTTCCCCCCCGGGGGCCCAGCATTTT. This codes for CASSSPPGAQHF.

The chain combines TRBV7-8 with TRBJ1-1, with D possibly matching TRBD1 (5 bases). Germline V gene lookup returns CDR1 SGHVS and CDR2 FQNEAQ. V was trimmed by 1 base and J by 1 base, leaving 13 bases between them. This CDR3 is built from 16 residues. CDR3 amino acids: CASSLGFTGGNTEAFF. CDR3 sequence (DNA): TGTGCCAGCAGCTTAGGGTTTACCGGGGGGAACACTGAAGCTTTCTTT.

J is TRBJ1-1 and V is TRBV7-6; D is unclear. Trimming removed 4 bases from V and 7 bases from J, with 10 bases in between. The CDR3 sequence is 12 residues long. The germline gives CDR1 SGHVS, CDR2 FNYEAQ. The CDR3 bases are TGTGCCAGCAGCTCTATAGACCGTGAAGCTTTCTTT. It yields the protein CASSSIDREAFF.

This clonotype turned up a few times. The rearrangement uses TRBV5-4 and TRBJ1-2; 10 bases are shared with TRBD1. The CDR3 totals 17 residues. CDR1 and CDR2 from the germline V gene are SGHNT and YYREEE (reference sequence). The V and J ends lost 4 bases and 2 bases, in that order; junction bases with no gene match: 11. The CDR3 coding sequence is TGTGCCAGCAGCCCCCGGGACAGGGGAAATTTCAACTATGGCTACACCTTC. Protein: CASSPRDRGNFNYGYTF.

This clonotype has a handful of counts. In nucleotides, the CDR3 is TGTGCCACCAGCAGAGACTTCGGGCAGCAAGAGACCCAGTACTTC. Amino acids: CATSRDFGQQETQYF. The rearrangement joins TRBV15 to TRBJ2-5; no clear D gene. The CDR3 has 15 amino acids. The germline V gene has CDR1 LNHNV and CDR2 YYDKDF (reference sequence). V was pared by 0 bases and J by 2 bases, with 10 bases between.

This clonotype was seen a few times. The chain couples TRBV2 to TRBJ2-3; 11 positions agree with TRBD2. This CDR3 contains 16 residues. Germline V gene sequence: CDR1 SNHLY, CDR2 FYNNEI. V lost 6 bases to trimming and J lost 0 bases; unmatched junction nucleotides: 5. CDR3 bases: TGTGCCAGCAGAAACACTAGCGGGGGAAGCACAGATACGCAGTATTTT. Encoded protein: CASRNTSGGSTDTQYF.

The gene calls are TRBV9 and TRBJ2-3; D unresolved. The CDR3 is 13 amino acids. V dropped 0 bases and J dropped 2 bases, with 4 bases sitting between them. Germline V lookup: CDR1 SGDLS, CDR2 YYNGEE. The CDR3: CASSVAITDTQYF. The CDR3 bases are TGTGCCAGCAGCGTAGCAATCACAGATACGCAGTATTTT.

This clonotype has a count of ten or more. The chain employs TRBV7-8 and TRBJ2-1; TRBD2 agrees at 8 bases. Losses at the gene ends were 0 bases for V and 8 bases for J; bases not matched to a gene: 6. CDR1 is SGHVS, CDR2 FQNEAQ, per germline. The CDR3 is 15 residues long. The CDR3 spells CASSLAPSGLDEQFF. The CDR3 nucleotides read TGTGCCAGCAGCTTAGCGCCTAGCGGGCTCGATGAGCAGTTCTTC.

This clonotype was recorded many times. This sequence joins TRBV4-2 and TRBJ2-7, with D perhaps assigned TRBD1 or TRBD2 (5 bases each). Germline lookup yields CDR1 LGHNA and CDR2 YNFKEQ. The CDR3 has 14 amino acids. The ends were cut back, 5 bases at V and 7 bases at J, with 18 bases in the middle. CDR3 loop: CASSSRDRPLEQYF. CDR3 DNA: TGTGCCAGCAGCAGCCGGGACCGACCCCTGGAGCAGTACTTC.

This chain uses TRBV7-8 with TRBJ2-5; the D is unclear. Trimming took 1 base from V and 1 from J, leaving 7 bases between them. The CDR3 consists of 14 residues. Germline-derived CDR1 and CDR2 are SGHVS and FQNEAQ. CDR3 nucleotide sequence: TGTGCCAGCAGCTTAGTGGTGGCCCAAGAGACCCAGTACTTC. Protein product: CASSLVVAQETQYF.

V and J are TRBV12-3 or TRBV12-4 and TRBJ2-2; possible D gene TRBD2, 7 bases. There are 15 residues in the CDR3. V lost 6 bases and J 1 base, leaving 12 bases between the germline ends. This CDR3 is CASRGGPGNTGELFF. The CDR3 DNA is TGTGCCAGCAGGGGGGGGCCGGGGAACACCGGGGAGCTGTTTTTT.

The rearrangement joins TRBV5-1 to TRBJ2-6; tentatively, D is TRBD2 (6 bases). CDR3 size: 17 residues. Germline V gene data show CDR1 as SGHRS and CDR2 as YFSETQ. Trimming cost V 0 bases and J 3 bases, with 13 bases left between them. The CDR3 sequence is CASSLGGTLRGANVLTF. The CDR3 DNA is TGCGCCAGCAGCTTGGGCGGGACCCTTCGTGGGGCCAACGTCCTGACTTTC. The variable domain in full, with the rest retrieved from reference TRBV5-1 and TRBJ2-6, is KAGVTQTPRYLIKTRGQQVTLSCSPISGHRSVSWYQQTPGQGLQFLFEYFSETQRNKGNFPGRFSGRQFSNSRSEMNVSTLELGDSALYLCASSLGGTLRGANVLTFGAGSRLTVL.

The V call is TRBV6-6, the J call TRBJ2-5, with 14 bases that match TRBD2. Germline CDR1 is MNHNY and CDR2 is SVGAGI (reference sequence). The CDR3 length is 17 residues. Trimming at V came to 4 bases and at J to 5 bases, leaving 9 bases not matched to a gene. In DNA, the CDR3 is TGTGCCAGCAGTTGGGGACTAGCGGGGGCCGAGATGGAGACCCAGTACTTC. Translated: CASSWGLAGAEMETQYF.

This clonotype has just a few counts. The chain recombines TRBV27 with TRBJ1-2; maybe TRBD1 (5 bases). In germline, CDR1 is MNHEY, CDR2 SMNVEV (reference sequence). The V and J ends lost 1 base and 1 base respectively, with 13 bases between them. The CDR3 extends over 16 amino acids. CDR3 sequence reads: CASSLFGDADNYGYTF. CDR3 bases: TGTGCCAGCAGTTTATTCGGGGACGCGGATAACTATGGCTACACCTTC.

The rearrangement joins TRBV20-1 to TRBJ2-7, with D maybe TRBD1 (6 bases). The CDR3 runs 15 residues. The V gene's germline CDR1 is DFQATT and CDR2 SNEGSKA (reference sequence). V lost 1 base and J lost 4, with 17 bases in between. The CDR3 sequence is CSARGAQGPPYEQYF. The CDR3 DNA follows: TGCAGTGCTAGAGGGGCACAGGGCCCCCCATACGAGCAGTACTTC.

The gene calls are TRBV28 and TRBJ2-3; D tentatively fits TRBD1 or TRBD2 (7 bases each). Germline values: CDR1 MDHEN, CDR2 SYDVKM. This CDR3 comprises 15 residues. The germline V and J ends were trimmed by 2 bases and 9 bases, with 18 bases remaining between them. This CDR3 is CASSLSWQGGTTQYF. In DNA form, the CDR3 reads TGTGCCAGCAGTTTAAGTTGGCAGGGGGGGACCACGCAGTATTTT.

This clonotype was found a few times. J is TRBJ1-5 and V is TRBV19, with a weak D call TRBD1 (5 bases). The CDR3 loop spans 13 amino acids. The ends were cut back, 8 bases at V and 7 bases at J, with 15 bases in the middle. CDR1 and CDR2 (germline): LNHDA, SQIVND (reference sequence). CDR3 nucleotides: TGTGCCAGTCGAACCATGGGGGACCAGCCCCAGCATTTT. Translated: CASRTMGDQPQHF.

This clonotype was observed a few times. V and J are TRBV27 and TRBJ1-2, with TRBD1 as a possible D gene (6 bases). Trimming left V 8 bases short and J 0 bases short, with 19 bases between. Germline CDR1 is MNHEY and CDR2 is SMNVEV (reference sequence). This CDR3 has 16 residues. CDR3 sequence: CASGNRVALANYGYTF. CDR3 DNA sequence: TGTGCCAGCGGTAACAGGGTGGCCCTAGCTAACTATGGCTACACCTTC.

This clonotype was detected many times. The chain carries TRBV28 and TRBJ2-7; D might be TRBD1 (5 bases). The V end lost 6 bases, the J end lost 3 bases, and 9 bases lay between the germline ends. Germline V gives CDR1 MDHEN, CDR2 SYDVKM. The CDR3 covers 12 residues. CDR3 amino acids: CASRGQIYEQYF. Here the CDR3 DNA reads TGTGCCAGCAGAGGACAAATCTACGAGCAGTACTTC.

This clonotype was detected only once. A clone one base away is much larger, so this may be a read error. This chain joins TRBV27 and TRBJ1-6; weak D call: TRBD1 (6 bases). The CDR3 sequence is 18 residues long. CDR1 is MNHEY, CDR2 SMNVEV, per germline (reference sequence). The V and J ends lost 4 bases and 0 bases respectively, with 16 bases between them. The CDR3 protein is CASSSRTDLSSYNSPLHF. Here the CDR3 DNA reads TGTGCCAGCAGTTCGCGGACAGACCTTAGCTCCTATAATTCACCCCTCCACTTT.

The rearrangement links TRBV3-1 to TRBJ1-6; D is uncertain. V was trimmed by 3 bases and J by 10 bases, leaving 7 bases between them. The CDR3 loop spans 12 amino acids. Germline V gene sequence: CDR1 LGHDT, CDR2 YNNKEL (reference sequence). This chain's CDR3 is CASSQAESPLHF. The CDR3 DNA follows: TGTGCCAGCAGCCAGGCGGAATCACCCCTCCACTTT.

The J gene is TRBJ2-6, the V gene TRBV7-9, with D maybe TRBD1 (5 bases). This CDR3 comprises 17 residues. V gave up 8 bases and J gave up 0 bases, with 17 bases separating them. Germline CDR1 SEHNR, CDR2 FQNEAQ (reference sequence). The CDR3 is CASSGPGPNSGANVLTF. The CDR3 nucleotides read TGTGCCAGCTCCGGCCCAGGGCCCAACTCTGGGGCCAACGTCCTGACTTTC.

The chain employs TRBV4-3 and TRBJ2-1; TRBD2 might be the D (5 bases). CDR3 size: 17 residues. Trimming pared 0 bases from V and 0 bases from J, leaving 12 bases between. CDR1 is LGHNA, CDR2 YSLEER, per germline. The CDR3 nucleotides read TGCGCCAGCAGCCAAGATCAGTGGAGCGGCTCCTACAATGAGCAGTTCTTC. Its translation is CASSQDQWSGSYNEQFF.

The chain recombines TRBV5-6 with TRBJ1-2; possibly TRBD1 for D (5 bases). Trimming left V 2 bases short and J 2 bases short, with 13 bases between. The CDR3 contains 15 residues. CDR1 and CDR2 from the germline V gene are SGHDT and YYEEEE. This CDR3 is CASSFGGSNNYGYTF. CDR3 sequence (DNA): TGTGCCAGCAGCTTCGGGGGTAGCAACAACTATGGCTACACCTTC.

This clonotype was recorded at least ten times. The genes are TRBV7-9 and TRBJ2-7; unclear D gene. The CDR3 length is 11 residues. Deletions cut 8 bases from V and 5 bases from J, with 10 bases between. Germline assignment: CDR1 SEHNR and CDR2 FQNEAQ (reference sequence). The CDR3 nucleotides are TGTGCCAGCGGATCGTTAGACGAGCAGTACTTC. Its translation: CASGSLDEQYF.

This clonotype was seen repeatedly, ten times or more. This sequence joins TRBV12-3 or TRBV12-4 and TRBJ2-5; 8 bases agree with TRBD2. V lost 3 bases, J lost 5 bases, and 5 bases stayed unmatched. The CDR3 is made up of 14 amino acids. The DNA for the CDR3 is TGTGCCAGCAGTTTTGCGGGGGGCAGGGAGACCCAGTACTTC. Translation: CASSFAGGRETQYF.

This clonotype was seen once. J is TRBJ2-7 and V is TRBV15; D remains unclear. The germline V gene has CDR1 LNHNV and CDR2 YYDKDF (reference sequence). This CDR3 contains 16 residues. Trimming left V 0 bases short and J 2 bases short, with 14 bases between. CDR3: CATSRETDARTYEQYF. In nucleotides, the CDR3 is TGTGCCACCAGCAGAGAGACTGATGCGAGAACCTACGAGCAGTACTTC.

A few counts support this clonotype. CDR3 amino acids: CASSFGVGNQPQHF. The CDR3 DNA is TGTGCCAGCAGTTTTGGGGTGGGGAATCAGCCCCAGCATTTT. The chain recombines TRBV28 with TRBJ1-5; D is unclear. The CDR3 covers 14 residues. Trimming pared 3 bases from V and 4 bases from J, leaving 10 bases between. Germline V gives CDR1 MDHEN, CDR2 SYDVKM.

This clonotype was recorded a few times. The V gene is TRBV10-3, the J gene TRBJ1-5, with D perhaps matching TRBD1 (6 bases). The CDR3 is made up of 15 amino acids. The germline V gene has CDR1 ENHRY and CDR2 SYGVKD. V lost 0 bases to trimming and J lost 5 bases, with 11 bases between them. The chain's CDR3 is CAISESWTAYQPQHF. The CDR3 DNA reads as TGTGCCATCAGTGAGTCTTGGACAGCGTATCAGCCCCAGCATTTT.